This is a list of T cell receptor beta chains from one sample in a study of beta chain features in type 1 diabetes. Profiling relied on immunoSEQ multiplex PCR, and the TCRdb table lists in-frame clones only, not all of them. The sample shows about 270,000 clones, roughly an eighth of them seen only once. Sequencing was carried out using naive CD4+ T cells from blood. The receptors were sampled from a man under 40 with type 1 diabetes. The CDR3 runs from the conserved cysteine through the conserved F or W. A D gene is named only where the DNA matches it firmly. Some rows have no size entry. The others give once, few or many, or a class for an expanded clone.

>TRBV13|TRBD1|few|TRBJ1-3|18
CASSPEWNTGGSGNTIYF
TGTGCCAGCAGCCCAGAGTGGAACACAGGGGGCTCTGGAAACACCATATATTTT
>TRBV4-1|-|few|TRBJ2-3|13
CASSQLSTDTQYF
TGCGCCAGCAGCCAACTTAGCACAGATACGCAGTATTTT
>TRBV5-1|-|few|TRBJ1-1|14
CASSSRQSNTEAFF
TGCGCCAGCAGCTCCCGACAGTCGAACACTGAAGCTTTCTTT
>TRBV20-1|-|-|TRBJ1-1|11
CSANGETEAFF
TGCAGTGCTAACGGAGAGACTGAAGCTTTCTTT
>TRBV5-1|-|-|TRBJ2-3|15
CASSSVGRSTDTQYF
TGCGCCAGCAGCTCCGTCGGGAGAAGCACAGATACGCAGTATTTT
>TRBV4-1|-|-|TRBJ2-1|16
CASSQDRGQAYNEQFF
TGCGCCAGCAGCCAAGATAGGGGCCAGGCTTACAATGAGCAGTTCTTC
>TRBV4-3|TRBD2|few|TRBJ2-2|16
CASSQLAGSNTGELFF
TGCGCCAGCAGCCAACTAGCGGGATCGAACACCGGGGAGCTGTTTTTT
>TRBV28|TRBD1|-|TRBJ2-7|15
CASSLGGTGPHEQYF
TGTGCCAGCAGTCTGGGGGGGACAGGGCCCCACGAGCAGTACTTC
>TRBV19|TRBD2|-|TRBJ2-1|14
CASTLVAGGTEQFF
TGTGCCAGCACATTGGTAGCGGGAGGGACAGAGCAGTTCTTC
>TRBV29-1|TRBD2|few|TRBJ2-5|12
CSVGGLGGTQYF
TGCAGCGTTGGCGGACTAGGTGGGACCCAGTACTTC
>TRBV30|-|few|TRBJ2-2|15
CAWSVRAGAIGELFF
TGTGCCTGGAGTGTACGGGCAGGGGCTATCGGGGAGCTGTTTTTT
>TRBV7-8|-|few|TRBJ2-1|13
CASSLNRDNEQFF
TGTGCCAGCAGCTTAAACCGGGACAATGAGCAGTTCTTC
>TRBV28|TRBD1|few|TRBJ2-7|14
CASSIRTGTGEQYF
TGTGCCAGCAGCATCCGGACAGGGACTGGCGAGCAGTACTTC
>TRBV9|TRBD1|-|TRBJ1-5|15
CASSVEGTGGQPQHF
TGTGCCAGCAGCGTAGAAGGGACAGGGGGTCAGCCCCAGCATTTT
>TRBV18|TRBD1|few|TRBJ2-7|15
CASSPGQGMAYEQYF
TGTGCCAGCTCACCAGGACAGGGAATGGCCTACGAGCAGTACTTC
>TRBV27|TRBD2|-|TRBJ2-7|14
CASSDPAGAEEQYF
TGTGCCAGCAGTGACCCCGCGGGAGCTGAAGAGCAGTACTTC
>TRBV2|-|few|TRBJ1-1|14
CASSEGQGFTEAFF
TGTGCCAGCAGTGAGGGGCAGGGTTTCACTGAAGCTTTCTTT
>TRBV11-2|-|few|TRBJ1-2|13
CASSSRRDYGYTF
TGTGCCAGCAGCTCGCGACGGGACTATGGCTACACCTTC
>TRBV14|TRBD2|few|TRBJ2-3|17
CASSPPIGLAGTDTQYF
TGTGCCAGCAGCCCTCCGATTGGACTAGCCGGTACAGATACGCAGTATTTT
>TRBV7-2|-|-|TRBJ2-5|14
CASSLDYREETQYF
TGTGCCAGCAGCCTGGACTACAGAGAAGAGACCCAGTACTTC
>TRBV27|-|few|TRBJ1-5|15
CASSLSPGNGQPQHF
TGTGCCAGCAGTTTATCACCAGGGAATGGTCAGCCCCAGCATTTT
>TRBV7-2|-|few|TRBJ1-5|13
CASSQSRDQPQHF
TGTGCCAGCAGTCAATCGCGAGATCAGCCCCAGCATTTT
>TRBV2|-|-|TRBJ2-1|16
CASSERYGNSYNEQFF
TGTGCCAGCAGTGAAAGGTACGGGAACTCCTACAATGAGCAGTTCTTC
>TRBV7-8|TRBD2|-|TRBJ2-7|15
CASSSLAGGTYEQYF
TGTGCCAGCAGCTCCCTAGCGGGAGGAACTTACGAGCAGTACTTC
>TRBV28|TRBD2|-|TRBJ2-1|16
CASSFRRLAPYNEQFF
TGTGCCAGCAGTTTTCGGCGACTAGCGCCATACAATGAGCAGTTCTTC
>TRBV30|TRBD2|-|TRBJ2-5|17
CAWSVRLAGSNQETQYF
TGTGCCTGGAGTGTACGTCTAGCGGGCTCAAACCAAGAGACCCAGTACTTC
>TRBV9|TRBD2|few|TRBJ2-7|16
CASSSRTSVGLYEQYF
TGTGCCAGCAGTTCTAGGACTAGCGTGGGACTCTACGAGCAGTACTTC
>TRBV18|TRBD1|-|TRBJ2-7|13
CASSPGTGDEQYF
TGTGCCAGCTCACCCGGGACAGGGGACGAGCAGTACTTC
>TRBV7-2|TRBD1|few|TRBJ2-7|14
CASSLWDSLYEQYF
TGTGCCAGCAGCTTATGGGACAGCCTCTACGAGCAGTACTTC
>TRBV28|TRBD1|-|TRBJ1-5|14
CASSPGQGSEPQHF
TGTGCCAGCAGCCCCGGACAGGGGAGTGAGCCCCAGCATTTT
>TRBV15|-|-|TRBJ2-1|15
CATSRDQGGYNEQFF
TGTGCCACCAGCAGAGATCAAGGGGGCTACAATGAGCAGTTCTTC
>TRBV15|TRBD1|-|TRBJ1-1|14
CATSSGQGSTEAFF
TGTGCCACCAGCAGTGGACAGGGGAGCACTGAAGCTTTCTTT
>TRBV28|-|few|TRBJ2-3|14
CATAVPPSTDTQYF
TGTGCCACCGCGGTACCACCCAGCACAGATACGCAGTATTTT
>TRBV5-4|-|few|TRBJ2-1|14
CASSAGNYYNEQFF
TGTGCCAGCAGTGCAGGGAATTACTACAATGAGCAGTTCTTC
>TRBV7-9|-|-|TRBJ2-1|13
CASKFSSYNEQFF
TGTGCCAGCAAGTTTAGCTCCTACAATGAGCAGTTCTTC
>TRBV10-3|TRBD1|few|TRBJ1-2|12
CASVGGGYGYTF
TGTGCCTCGGTAGGGGGCGGCTATGGCTACACCTTC
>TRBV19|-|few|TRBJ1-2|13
CASMFGQGGSYTF
TGTGCCAGTATGTTTGGACAAGGGGGAAGCTACACCTTC
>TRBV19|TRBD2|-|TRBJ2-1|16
CASSIGREVIQSEQFF
TGTGCCAGTAGTATAGGGCGGGAGGTAATTCAGAGTGAGCAGTTCTTC
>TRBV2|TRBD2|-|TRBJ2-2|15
CASSETGTRHGELFF
TGTGCCAGCAGTGAGACCGGGACTAGACATGGGGAGCTGTTTTTT
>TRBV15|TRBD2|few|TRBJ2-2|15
CATSRRAGGAGELFF
TGTGCCACCAGCAGAAGAGCGGGAGGCGCCGGGGAGCTGTTTTTT
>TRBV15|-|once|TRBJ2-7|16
CATSRDGWGLSYEQYF
TGTGCCACCAGCAGAGATGGGTGGGGACTGAGCTACGAGCAGTACTTC
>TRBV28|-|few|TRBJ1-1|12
CASKGLAGEAFF
TGTGCCAGCAAGGGGCTCGCCGGTGAAGCTTTCTTT
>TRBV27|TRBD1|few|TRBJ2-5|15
CASSRNRGYQETQYF
TGTGCCAGCAGCCGAAACAGGGGCTACCAAGAGACCCAGTACTTC
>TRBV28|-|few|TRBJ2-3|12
CASSPSQDTQYF
TGTGCCAGCAGTCCATCACAAGATACGCAGTATTTT
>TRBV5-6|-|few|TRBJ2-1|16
CASSRQNTLSYNEQFF
TGTGCCAGCAGCCGCCAGAACACCTTATCCTACAATGAGCAGTTCTTC
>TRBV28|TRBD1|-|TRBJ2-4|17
CASSPPGVGTVGNIQYF
TGTGCCAGCAGTCCCCCCGGTGTTGGGACAGTCGGCAACATTCAGTACTTC
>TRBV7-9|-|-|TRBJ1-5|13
CASSLDRIQPQHF
TGTGCCAGCAGCTTAGACAGAATCCAGCCCCAGCATTTT
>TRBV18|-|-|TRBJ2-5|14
CASSLIQIQETQYF
TGTGCCAGCTCACTTATTCAGATTCAAGAGACCCAGTACTTC